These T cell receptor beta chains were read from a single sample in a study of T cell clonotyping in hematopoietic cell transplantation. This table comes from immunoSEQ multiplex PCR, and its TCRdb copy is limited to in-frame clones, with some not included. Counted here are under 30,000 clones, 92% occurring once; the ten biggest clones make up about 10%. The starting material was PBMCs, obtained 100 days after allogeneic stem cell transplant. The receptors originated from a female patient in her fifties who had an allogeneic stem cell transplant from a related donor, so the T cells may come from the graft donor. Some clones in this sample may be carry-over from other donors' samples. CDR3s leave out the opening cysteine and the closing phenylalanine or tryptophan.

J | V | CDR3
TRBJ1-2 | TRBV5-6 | ASSGRDGANYGYT
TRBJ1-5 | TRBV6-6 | ASSFPGGPQH
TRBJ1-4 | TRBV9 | ASSVGTGEKLF
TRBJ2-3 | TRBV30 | AWSRYLAGGRPDTQY
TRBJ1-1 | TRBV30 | AWSGQLNTEAF
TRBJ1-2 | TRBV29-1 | SVGESYGTLGYT
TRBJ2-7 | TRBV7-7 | ASRKSLSGLPYEQY
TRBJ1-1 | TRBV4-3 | ASSQGVGHTEAF
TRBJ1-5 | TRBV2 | ASQIRANQPQH
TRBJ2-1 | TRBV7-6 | ASSFRVNEQF
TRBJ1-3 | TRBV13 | ASSWAGTGRFSGNTIY
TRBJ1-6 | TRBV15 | ATSSEGNSPLH
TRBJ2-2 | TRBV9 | ASSVGPNTGELF
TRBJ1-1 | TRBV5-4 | ASSSGQTPEAF
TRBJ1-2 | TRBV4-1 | ASSQDLQNYGYT
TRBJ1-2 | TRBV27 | ASSFFGQGLDGYT